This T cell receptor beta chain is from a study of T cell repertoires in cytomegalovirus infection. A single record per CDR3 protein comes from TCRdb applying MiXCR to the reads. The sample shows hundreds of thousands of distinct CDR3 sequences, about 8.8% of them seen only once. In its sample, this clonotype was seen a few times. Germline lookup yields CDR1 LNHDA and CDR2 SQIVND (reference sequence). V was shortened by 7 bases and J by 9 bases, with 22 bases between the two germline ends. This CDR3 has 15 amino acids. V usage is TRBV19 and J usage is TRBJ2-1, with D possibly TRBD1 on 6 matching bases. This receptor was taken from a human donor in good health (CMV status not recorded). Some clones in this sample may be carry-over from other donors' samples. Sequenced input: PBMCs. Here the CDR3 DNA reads TGTGCCAGTACCCCCGTGACAGGTTATAGCGCTGAGCAGTTCTTC. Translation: CASTPVTGYSAEQFF.